The 16 T cell receptor beta chains reported below all come from one sample, sequenced in a study of beta chain features in type 1 diabetes. No antigen has been assigned to these receptors. All of the isolated RNA was reverse transcribed, so expressed TCRB transcripts were sequenced. Clones were read by immunoSEQ multiplex PCR, and TCRdb kept only the in-frame ones, dropping some. The profile shows 160,000 or so clones, roughly 9% of them singletons. Points from the study as a whole: TCRB CDR3s from Type 1 diabetes patients were moderately but significantly shorter in all four CD4+ subsets.

The sample was central memory CD4+ T cells from blood. The receptors were gathered from a woman aged 30 to 39 with type 1 diabetes.

The chain employs TRBV19 and TRBJ2-4; 9 nucleotides align to TRBD2. Losses at the gene ends were 5 bases for V and 2 bases for J; bases not matched to a gene: 10. This CDR3 is 17 amino acids long. Germline values: CDR1 LNHDA, CDR2 SQIVND (reference sequence). The CDR3 region is CASSPGPSGMTKNIQYF. CDR3 sequence (DNA): TGTGCCAGTAGTCCCGGCCCTAGCGGGATGACCAAAAACATTCAGTACTTC.

This clone was counted a few times. This chain joins TRBV28 and TRBJ2-1, with 7 bases lining up with TRBD2. The V and J ends lost 7 bases and 6 bases, in that order; junction bases with no gene match: 15. Per germline, CDR1 MDHEN and CDR2 SYDVKM. The length of the CDR3 is 16 residues. DNA of the CDR3: TGTGCCAGCACTAACCCCGTCGGGAGGTTCGGCAATGAGCAGTTCTTC. Amino acids: CASTNPVGRFGNEQFF. Full variable domain (missing parts from reference TRBV28 and TRBJ2-1): DVKVTQSSRYLVKRTGEKVFLECVQDMDHENMFWYRQDPGLGLRLIYFSYDVKMKEKGDIPEGYSVSREKKERFSLILESASTNQTSMYLCASTNPVGRFGNEQFFGPGTRLTVL.

The chain combines TRBV18 with TRBJ1-1, with 10 bases lining up with TRBD1. Germline loops: CDR1 KGHSH, CDR2 LQKENI. V lost 5 bases and J lost 8; bases outside the gene matches: 5. The CDR3 is 13 amino acids. CDR3 DNA sequence: TGTGCCAGCTCATCCCGACAGGGGGCCGAAGCTTTCTTT. Translating gives CASSSRQGAEAFF.

The chain is built from TRBV4-1 and TRBJ2-2; TRBD1 matches at 7 bases. The length of the CDR3 is 16 residues. CDR1 and CDR2 from the germline V gene are MGHRA and YSYEKL. V shed 2 bases, J shed 9 bases, and the junction held 12 bases outside the gene matches. The CDR3 DNA sequence: TGCGCCAGCAGCCAACAGGGGGTGACTTCCCGGAGGGAGCTGTTTTTT. It encodes CASSQQGVTSRRELFF.

This clone has more than one count but fewer than ten. V and J are TRBV11-1 and TRBJ2-2; D remains unclear. The V end lost 2 bases, the J end lost 7 bases, and 5 bases lay between the germline ends. CDR1 and CDR2 (germline): SGHAT, FQDESV (reference sequence). The CDR3 sequence is 12 residues long. CDR3 residues: CASSLYGGELFF. The DNA of the CDR3 is TGTGCCAGCAGCTTATACGGCGGGGAGCTGTTTTTT.

With regard to this clone: One end of the junction is discordant with germline, which a read error may explain. V usage is TRBV19 and J usage is TRBJ1-2, with a tentative D call TRBD1 (6 bases). In germline, CDR1 is LNHDA, CDR2 SQIVND (reference sequence). There are 8 residues in the CDR3. In DNA form, the CDR3 reads TGTGCCACCTCGACAGGCCTCTTC. It codes for CATSTGLF.

This clone was found a few times. V is TRBV6-5 and J is TRBJ2-4; D possibly corresponds to TRBD1 (6 bases). V gave up 7 bases and J gave up 1 base, with 14 bases separating them. Germline V lookup: CDR1 MNHEY, CDR2 SVGAGI. The CDR3 loop spans 15 amino acids. This chain's CDR3 is CASTIGGVAKNIQYF. The CDR3 coding sequence is TGTGCCAGCACCATAGGGGGTGTGGCCAAAAACATTCAGTACTTC.

V is TRBV7-3 and J is TRBJ2-7; 11 positions match TRBD2. Germline values: CDR1 SGHTA, CDR2 FQGTGA. V was pared by 3 bases and J by 2 bases, with 3 bases of the junction left unmatched. The CDR3 totals 15 residues. This CDR3 is CASSLTSGTTYEQYF. The CDR3 DNA is TGTGCCAGCAGCTTGACTAGCGGGACGACCTACGAGCAGTACTTC.

The chain uses TRBV30 and TRBJ2-1; D perhaps matches TRBD2 (6 bases). CDR3 length: 13 residues. V was shortened by 8 bases and J by 6 bases, with 17 bases between the two germline ends. Germline V gene data show CDR1 as GTSNPN and CDR2 as SVGIG (reference sequence). The CDR3 reads CARGTQLLNEQFF. The CDR3, as DNA: TGTGCCCGTGGGACTCAATTACTCAATGAGCAGTTCTTC.

The chain links TRBV27 to TRBJ2-1; 7 bases agree with TRBD2. In germline, CDR1 is MNHEY, CDR2 SMNVEV (reference sequence). The V segment lost 1 base and the J segment 3 bases; nucleotides outside the gene matches: 3. The CDR3 consists of 15 residues. CDR3 sequence (DNA): TGTGCCAGCAGTTTATTTCCTAGCGGCTACAATGAGCAGTTCTTC. It is translated as CASSLFPSGYNEQFF.

The chain links TRBV18 to TRBJ2-5, with D perhaps matching TRBD2 (5 bases). Trimming left V 0 bases short and J 4 bases short, with 9 bases between. This CDR3 has 14 amino acids. CDR1 is KGHSH and CDR2 is LQKENI in the germline V gene. In DNA, the CDR3 is TGTGCCAGCTCACCACCGGAGGAGCGAGAGACCCAGTACTTC. Translated, it gives CASSPPEERETQYF.

The gene calls are TRBV5-1 and TRBJ2-5; 7 bases match TRBD2. The germline V gene has CDR1 SGHRS and CDR2 YFSETQ. The V and J ends lost 4 bases and 1 base, in that order; junction bases with no gene match: 10. CDR3 length: 16 residues. This chain's CDR3 is CASSGVLATVQETQYF. CDR3 bases: TGCGCCAGCAGCGGGGTACTAGCGACAGTCCAAGAGACCCAGTACTTC.

This clone was counted many times. This chain links TRBV27 with TRBJ2-7; perhaps TRBD1 as D (6 bases). The CDR3 covers 14 residues. Trimming cost V 4 bases and J 0 bases, with 10 bases left between them. CDR1 and CDR2 from the germline V gene are MNHEY and SMNVEV (reference sequence). The CDR3 DNA reads as TGTGCCAGCAGTTCCGACAGGTACTCCTACGAGCAGTACTTC. Protein product: CASSSDRYSYEQYF.

The table lists this clone with many counts. This CDR3 is also generated by other DNA sequences in the sample. J is TRBJ2-1 and V is TRBV9, with 7 bases matching TRBD2. The germline V gene encodes CDR1 SGDLS and CDR2 YYNGEE. The ends lost 1 base at V and 3 bases at J; junction bases unmatched: 1. The CDR3 covers 14 residues. The CDR3 protein is CASSVSSGYNEQFF. CDR3 DNA sequence: TGTGCCAGCAGCGTATCTAGCGGCTACAATGAGCAGTTCTTC.

This clone turned up a few times. V usage is TRBV5-4 and J usage is TRBJ1-5; D remains ambiguous. This CDR3 region has 13 residues. V lost 4 bases, J lost 0 bases, and 5 bases lay in between. From germline, CDR1 is SGHNT and CDR2 YYREEE (reference sequence). The CDR3 sequence is CASSPYSNQPQHF. The DNA for the CDR3 is TGTGCCAGCAGCCCCTATAGCAATCAGCCCCAGCATTTT.

This chain links TRBV6-5 with TRBJ1-1; no definite D call. The CDR3 length is 13 residues. Germline CDR1 reads MNHEY; CDR2 reads SVGAGI. V lost 7 bases to trimming and J lost 3 bases, with 12 bases between them. The CDR3 loop reads CASNRIADTEAFF. CDR3 nucleotides: TGTGCCAGCAACCGTATCGCGGACACTGAAGCTTTCTTT.